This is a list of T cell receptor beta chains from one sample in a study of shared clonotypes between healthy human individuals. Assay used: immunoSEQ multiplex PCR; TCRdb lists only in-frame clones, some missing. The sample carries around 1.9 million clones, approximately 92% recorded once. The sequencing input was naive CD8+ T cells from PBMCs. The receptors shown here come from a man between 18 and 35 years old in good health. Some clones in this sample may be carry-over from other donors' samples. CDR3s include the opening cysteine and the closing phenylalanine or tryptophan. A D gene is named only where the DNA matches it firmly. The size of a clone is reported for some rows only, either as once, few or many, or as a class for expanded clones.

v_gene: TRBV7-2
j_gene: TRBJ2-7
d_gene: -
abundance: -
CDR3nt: TGTGCCAGCAGCTTAGGTCGGGGGCACTACGAGCAGTACTTC
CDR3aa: CASSLGRGHYEQYF

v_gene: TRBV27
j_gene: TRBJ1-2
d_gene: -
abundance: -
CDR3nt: TGTGCCAGCAGTCCGATGGACAGTTTTAACTATGGCTACACCTTC
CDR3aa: CASSPMDSFNYGYTF

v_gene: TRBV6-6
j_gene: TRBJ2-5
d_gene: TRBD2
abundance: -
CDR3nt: TGTGCCAGCAGTTACTCTGAGCGGGAAAGGGAGACCCAGTACTTC
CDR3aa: CASSYSERERETQYF

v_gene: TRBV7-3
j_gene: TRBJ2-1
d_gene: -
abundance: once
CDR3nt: TGTGCCAGCAGCTTAACCAAAACGTCGCTAGCGATTAAGGATGAGCAGTTCTTC
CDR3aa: CASSLTKTSLAIKDEQFF

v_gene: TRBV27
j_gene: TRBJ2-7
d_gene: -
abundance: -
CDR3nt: TGTGCCAGCAGTCCCTCGGGCAGGGGAGACGAGCAGTACTTC
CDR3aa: CASSPSGRGDEQYF

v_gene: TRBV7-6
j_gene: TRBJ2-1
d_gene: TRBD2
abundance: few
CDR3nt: TGTGCCAGCAGCTTAGGACTAGCGGGAGCGGAGGAGTTCTTC
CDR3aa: CASSLGLAGAEEFF

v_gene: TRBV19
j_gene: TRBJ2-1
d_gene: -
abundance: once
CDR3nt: TGTGCCAGTAGTATTATGGGTAATGAGCAGTTCTTC
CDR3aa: CASSIMGNEQFF

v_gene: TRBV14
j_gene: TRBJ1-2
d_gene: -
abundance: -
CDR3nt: TGTGCCAGCAGCCTCTGGGGCAGGGAGGCCTATGGCTACACCTTC
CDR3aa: CASSLWGREAYGYTF

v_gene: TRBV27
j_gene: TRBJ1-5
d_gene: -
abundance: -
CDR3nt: TGTGCCAGCAGCCCTGGTAGGGTCAATCAGCCCCAGCATTTT
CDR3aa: CASSPGRVNQPQHF

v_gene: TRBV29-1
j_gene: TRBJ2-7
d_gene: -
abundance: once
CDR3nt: TGCAGCGTCACCCGGGACTGGAGCTCCTACGAGCAGTACTTC
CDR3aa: CSVTRDWSSYEQYF

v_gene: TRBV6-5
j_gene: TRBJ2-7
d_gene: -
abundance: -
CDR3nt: TGTGCCAGCAGTTACGGAGACAGTAACTACGAGCAGTACTTC
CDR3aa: CASSYGDSNYEQYF

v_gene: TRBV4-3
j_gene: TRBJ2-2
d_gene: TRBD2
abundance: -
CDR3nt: TGCGCCAGCTCTTGGACGGGAGGGACAACCGGGGAGCTGTTTTTT
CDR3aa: CASSWTGGTTGELFF

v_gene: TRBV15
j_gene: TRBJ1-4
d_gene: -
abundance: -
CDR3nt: TGTGCCACCAGCAGAGTACGGGGGGGCTCGGAAAAACTGTTTTTT
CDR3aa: CATSRVRGGSEKLFF

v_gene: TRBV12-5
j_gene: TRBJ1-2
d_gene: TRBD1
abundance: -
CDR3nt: TGTGCTAGTGGTCCATGGGACAGGGCGAATGGCTACACCTTC
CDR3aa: CASGPWDRANGYTF

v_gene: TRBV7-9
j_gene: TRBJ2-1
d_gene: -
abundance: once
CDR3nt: TGTGCCAGCAGCTTAGTGGGAATCCGTGGGTCCTACAATGAGCAGTTCTTC
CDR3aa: CASSLVGIRGSYNEQFF

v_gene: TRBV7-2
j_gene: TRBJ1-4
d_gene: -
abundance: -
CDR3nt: TGTGCCAGCATCACCAAGGGGGGGAATGAAAAACTGTTTTTT
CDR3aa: CASITKGGNEKLFF

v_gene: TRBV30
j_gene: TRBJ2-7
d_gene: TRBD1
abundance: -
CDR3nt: TGTGCCTGGAGCTACGGGACAGGGCAATTCGAGCAGTACTTC
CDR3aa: CAWSYGTGQFEQYF

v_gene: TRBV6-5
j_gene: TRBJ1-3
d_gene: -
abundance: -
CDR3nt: TGTGCCAGCAGTTTAACGGACTCTGGAAACACCATATATTTT
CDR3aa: CASSLTDSGNTIYF

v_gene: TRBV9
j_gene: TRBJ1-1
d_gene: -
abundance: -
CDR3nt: TGTGCCAGCAGCGCCGACAGGAAGGCTGAAGCTTTCTTT
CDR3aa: CASSADRKAEAFF

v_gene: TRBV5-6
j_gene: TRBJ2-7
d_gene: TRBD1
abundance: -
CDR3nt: TGTGCCAGTGGGACAGGCTCCTACGAGCAGTACTTC
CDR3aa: CASGTGSYEQYF

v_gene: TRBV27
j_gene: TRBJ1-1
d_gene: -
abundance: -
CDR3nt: TGTGCCAGCAGGGAAACAGCCGAGAACACTGAAGCTTTCTTT
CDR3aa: CASRETAENTEAFF

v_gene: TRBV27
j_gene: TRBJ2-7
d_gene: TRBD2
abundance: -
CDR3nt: TGTGCCAGCAGTTTCTTAGCGGGAGGTCTCTACGAGCAGTACTTC
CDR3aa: CASSFLAGGLYEQYF

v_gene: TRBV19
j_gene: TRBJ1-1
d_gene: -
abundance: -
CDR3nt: TGTGCCAGCCGGGGAGGAGGCATGGCTGAAGCTTTCTTT
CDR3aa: CASRGGGMAEAFF

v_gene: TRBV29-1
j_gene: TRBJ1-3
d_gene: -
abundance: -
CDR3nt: TGCAGCGTGGAGATAACCGGGAGCGACTCTGGAAACACCATATATTTT
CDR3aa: CSVEITGSDSGNTIYF

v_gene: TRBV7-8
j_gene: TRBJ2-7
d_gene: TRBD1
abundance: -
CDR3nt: TGTGCCAGCAGCTTAACAGGGGAGGAGCAGTACTTC
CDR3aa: CASSLTGEEQYF

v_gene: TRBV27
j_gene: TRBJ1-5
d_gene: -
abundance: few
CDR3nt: TGTGCCAGCAGTTTCTATAGCAATCAGCCCCAGCATTTT
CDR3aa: CASSFYSNQPQHF

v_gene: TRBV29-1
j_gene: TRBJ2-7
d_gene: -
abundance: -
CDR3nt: TGCAGCGCCCGGCCCGATCGTGGATTTGGCGAGCAGTACTTC
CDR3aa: CSARPDRGFGEQYF

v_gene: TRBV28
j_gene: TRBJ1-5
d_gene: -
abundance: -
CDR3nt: TGTGCCAGCAGTTTAGGGGGGGTCAGCAATCAGCCCCAGCATTTT
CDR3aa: CASSLGGVSNQPQHF

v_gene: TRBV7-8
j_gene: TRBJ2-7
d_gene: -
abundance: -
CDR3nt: TGTGCCAGCAGCTTAACCATGGGCTACGAGCAGTACTTC
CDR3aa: CASSLTMGYEQYF

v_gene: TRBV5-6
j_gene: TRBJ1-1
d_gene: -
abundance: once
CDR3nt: TGTGCCAGCAGCTACCGGGACTGGACGACATCTGAAGCTTTCTTT
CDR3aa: CASSYRDWTTSEAFF

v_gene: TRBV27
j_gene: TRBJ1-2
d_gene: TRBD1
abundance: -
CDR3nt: TGTGCCAGCAGTTTCGGGACAGCAATCAACTATGGCTACACCTTC
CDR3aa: CASSFGTAINYGYTF

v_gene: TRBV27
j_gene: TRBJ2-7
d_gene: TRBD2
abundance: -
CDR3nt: TGTGCCAGCAGTTTACCCACCTTAGCGGGAGGCCTGTCCTACGAGCAGTACTTC
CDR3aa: CASSLPTLAGGLSYEQYF

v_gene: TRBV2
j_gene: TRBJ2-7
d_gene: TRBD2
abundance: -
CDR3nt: TGTGCCAGCACTGAGGGACTAGCGGGAGCCTACGAGCAGTACTTC
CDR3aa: CASTEGLAGAYEQYF

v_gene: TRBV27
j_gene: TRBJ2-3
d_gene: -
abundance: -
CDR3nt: TGTGCCAGCAGTTTTTTACGCCCATCGTCCACAGATACGCAGTATTTT
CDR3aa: CASSFLRPSSTDTQYF

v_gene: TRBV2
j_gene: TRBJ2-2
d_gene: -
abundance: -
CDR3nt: TGTGCCAGCAGTGCCCCGAGAGGAGGCGGGGAGCTGTTTTTT
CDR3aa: CASSAPRGGGELFF

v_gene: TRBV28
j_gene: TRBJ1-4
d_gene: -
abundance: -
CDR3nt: TGTGCCAGCAGATCCAGGGAAGGGTGGGATGAAAAACTGTTTTTT
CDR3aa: CASRSREGWDEKLFF

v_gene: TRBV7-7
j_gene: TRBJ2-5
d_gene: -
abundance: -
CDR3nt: TGTGCCAGCAGCTTAGTTTTAGCGGCTTCCCAAGAGACCCAGTACTTC
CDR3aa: CASSLVLAASQETQYF

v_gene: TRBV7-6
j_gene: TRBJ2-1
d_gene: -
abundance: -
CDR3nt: TGTGCCAGCAGCTTAGTCAGGTACAATGAGCAGTTCTTC
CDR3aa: CASSLVRYNEQFF

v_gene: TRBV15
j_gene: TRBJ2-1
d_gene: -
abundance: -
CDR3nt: TGTGCCACCAGCGACCGGGACCACGGAGACAATGAGCAGTTCTTC
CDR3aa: CATSDRDHGDNEQFF

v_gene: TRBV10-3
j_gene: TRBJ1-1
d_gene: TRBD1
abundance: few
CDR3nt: TGTGCCATCAGTGAGTTGGGCAGGGGGCGCGAAATGAACACTGAAGCTTTCTTT
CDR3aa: CAISELGRGREMNTEAFF

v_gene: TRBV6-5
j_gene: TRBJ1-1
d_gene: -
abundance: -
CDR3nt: TGTGCCAGCAGTTACCAGGTTTGGCCTGAAGCTTTCTTT
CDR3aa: CASSYQVWPEAFF

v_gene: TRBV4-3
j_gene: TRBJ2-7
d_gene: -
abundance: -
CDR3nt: TGCGCCAGCAGCCGCGTCCCGGACTACGAGCAGTACTTC
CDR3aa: CASSRVPDYEQYF

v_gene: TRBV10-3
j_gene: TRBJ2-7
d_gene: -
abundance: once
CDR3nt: TGTGCCATCAGTGAGTCCGCTGGGGAAACCTACGAGCAGTACTTC
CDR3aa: CAISESAGETYEQYF

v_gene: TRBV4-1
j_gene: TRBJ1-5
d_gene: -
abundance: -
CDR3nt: TGCGCCAGCAGCCCCGGGACCTCCAGCCAGCCCCAGCATTTT
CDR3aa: CASSPGTSSQPQHF

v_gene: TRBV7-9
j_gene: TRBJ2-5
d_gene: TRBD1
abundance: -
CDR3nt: TGTGCCAGCAGCCGGGACAGGGGTGAGACCCAGTACTTC
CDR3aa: CASSRDRGETQYF

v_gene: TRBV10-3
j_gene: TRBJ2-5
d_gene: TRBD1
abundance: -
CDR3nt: TGTGCCATCGCAGGACAGGGCACCGAGACCCAGTACTTC
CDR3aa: CAIAGQGTETQYF

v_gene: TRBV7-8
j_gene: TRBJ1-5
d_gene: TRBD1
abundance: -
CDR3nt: TGTGCCAGCAGCTTCGGGACAGGAGTTAATCAGCCCCAGCATTTT
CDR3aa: CASSFGTGVNQPQHF

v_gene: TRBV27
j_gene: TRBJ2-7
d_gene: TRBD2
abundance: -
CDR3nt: TGTGCCAGCAGCCCAAACGAAGCGGGAGGGCGTTACTACGAGCAGTACTTC
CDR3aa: CASSPNEAGGRYYEQYF

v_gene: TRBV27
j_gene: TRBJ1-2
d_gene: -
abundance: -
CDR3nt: TGTGCCAGCAGTCCTGTCGCGACCATTAACTATGGCTACACCTTC
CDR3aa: CASSPVATINYGYTF

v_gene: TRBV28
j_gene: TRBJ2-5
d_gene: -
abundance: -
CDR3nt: TGTGCCAGCAGTCCCCACTGGGCGCAGAAGGAGACCCAGTACTTC
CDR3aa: CASSPHWAQKETQYF

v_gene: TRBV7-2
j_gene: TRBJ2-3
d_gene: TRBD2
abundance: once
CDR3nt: TGTGCCAGCAGCTACTACGGCGGGAGAGGGCCAGATACGCAGTATTTT
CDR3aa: CASSYYGGRGPDTQYF

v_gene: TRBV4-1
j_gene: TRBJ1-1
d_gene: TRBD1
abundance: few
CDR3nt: TGCGCCAGCAGCCAAAAGGCAGGGGGGCCTGAAGCTTTCTTT
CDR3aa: CASSQKAGGPEAFF

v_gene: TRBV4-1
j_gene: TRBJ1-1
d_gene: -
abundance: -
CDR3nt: TGCGCCAGCAGCCAAGTAGGTAGGATGAACACTGAAGCTTTCTTT
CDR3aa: CASSQVGRMNTEAFF